The rows below give T cell receptor beta chains drawn from one sample of a study of cytomegalovirus exposure and HLA in healthy donors. The table came from immunoSEQ multiplex PCR; TCRdb's copy has only in-frame clones and leaves some out. The data show about 200,000 clones, with around 82% seen just once and less than 3.5% held by the top ten. The sequencing input was PBMCs. All receptors derive from a woman aged 25-40 years in good health and CMV-seronegative. The CDR3 runs from the conserved cysteine through the conserved F or W.

>TRBJ1-1|TRBV19
CASSTGLGAWYDTEAFF
>TRBJ2-3|TRBV9
CASSVGGPSTDTQYF
>TRBJ2-3|TRBV6-5
CASSYRDRATDTQYF
>TRBJ2-1|TRBV7-9
CASSPRLADSYNEQFF
>TRBJ1-1|TRBV2
CASSSHRGHTEAFF
>TRBJ2-1|TRBV4-1
CASSELYGGSYNEQFF
>TRBJ2-7|TRBV4-1
CASSPSGIGYEQYF
>TRBJ1-1|TRBV19
CASSRAGLVFAEAFF
>TRBJ1-2|TRBV28
CASSLGARFRGYTF
>TRBJ2-2|TRBV21-1
CASSSRTSGFLGELFF
>TRBJ2-3|TRBV28
CASSNPGQGIYTQYF
>TRBJ2-1|TRBV7-9
CASIVGGLVKGEQFF
>TRBJ1-2|TRBV29-1
CSVGQVAYGYTF
>TRBJ2-1|TRBV13
CASSERQGSYNEQFF
>TRBJ2-5|TRBV5-1
CASSLAWGGGFLPETQYF
>TRBJ2-2|TRBV27
CASSLRSGRAHLGPGELFF
>TRBJ1-6|TRBV19
CASSMGTGRGNSPLHF
>TRBJ1-1|TRBV28
CASRRQMNTEAFF
>TRBJ1-1|TRBV5-1
CASRPTDSEIAEAFF
>TRBJ1-2|TRBV5-1
CASRLWALANYGYTF
>TRBJ1-2|TRBV28
CASSLTYGYTF
>TRBJ1-1|TRBV2
CASSQYRGNTEAFF
>TRBJ1-5|TRBV30
CAWSVRRNQPQHF
>TRBJ1-2|TRBV19
CASSFGTSVYGYTF
>TRBJ1-3|TRBV30
CAWSATGAGNTIYF
>TRBJ1-1|TRBV19
CASSTDRGDAEAFF
>TRBJ1-1|TRBV27
CASSPGGGDTEAFF
>TRBJ1-5|TRBV27
CASSFVEDQPQHF
>TRBJ2-7|TRBV30
CAWKAQGLSYEQYF
>TRBJ1-5|TRBV7-9
CASGPDGGRVNQPQHF
>TRBJ1-1|TRBV5-1
CASSSQGFGPEAFF
>TRBJ2-3|TRBV6-1
CASSEFSGKRGTDTQYF
>TRBJ2-7|TRBV9
CASSKGQGAYSSYEQYF
>TRBJ1-1|TRBV6-1
CASRIEGYTEAFF
>TRBJ2-6|TRBV15
CATSRGQYVGANVLTF
>TRBJ1-2|TRBV27
CASSRQGASGYTF
>TRBJ2-1|TRBV19
CASSHQRDSYNEQFF
>TRBJ1-6|TRBV30
CAWEQGVWGPLHF
>TRBJ2-7|TRBV10-3
CAIRVGGAYEQYF
>TRBJ2-1|TRBV30
CVPGVSGLAGVEQFF
>TRBJ1-2|TRBV29-1
CSVAWDSLYGYTF
>TRBJ2-7|TRBV23-1
CASKGWDRGLEITGEQYF
>TRBJ2-1|TRBV7-2
CASSLILAGGLSNEQFF
>TRBJ2-3|TRBV9
CASSVSGRGSTDTQYF
>TRBJ2-5|TRBV5-1
CASSLATGRGETQYF
>TRBJ2-1|TRBV5-1
CASTPPGDSYNEQFF
>TRBJ2-3|TRBV6-5
CAIGTPRSDTQYF
>TRBJ1-5|TRBV11-2
CASSLDRVGQPQHF
>TRBJ1-1|TRBV4-1
CASSRHNRDTVAFF
>TRBJ2-3|TRBV30
CAWSGTGGIGDTQYF
>TRBJ1-1|TRBV6-5
CASDLVFRGEAFF
>TRBJ1-3|TRBV4-2
CASSLGGGGNTIYF
>TRBJ1-2|TRBV29-1
CSVEDGGYGYTF
>TRBJ1-1|TRBV5-5
CASSFQTVNTEAFF